The source of this T cell receptor (beta chain) is a study of CD8+ T cells in alopecia areata. About the research overall: Each day, treated patients took oral tofacitinib twice, at 5 to 10 mg per dose.

CDR1 and CDR2 (germline): GTSNPN, SVGIG (reference sequence). The CDR3 is made up of 12 amino acids. Losses at the gene ends were 8 bases for V and 5 bases for J; bases not matched to a gene: 8. Indicated treatment: oral pan-JAK inhibitor, 5-10 mg twice daily. Starting from PBMCs, sorting isolated CD4+ and CD8+ T cells. This clone has only a few counts. As the sequencing template, cDNA was produced by extracting RNA and reverse transcribing it. Produced via immunoSEQ multiplex PCR; TCRdb's table is partial and in-frame only. The sample shows roughly 76,000 clones, over 25% of them seen only once. This TCR came from a human donor with alopecia areata. The chain links TRBV30 to TRBJ2-7; 8 bases agree with TRBD1. The specimen was CD8+ T cells sorted from blood, collected at week 4, from a patient treated with tofacitinib. The CDR3 loop is CAQSADRDEQYF. The CDR3 DNA follows: TGTGCCCAGAGCGCGGACAGGGACGAGCAGTACTTC.